Many counts were recorded for the clone carrying this T cell receptor beta chain. This entry comes from a study of low-dose radiotherapy and immunotherapy resistance in tumors. For the study at large: One day prior to radiation and immunotherapy, intravenous cyclophosphamide at 200 mg/m2 was given, repeated every two weeks. Daily intake of oral aspirin 300 mg by patients lasted four cycles and began on cycle 1 day 1.

The CDR3 is 16 amino acids. The V and J ends lost 1 base and 4 bases respectively, with 14 bases between them. Germline CDR1 and CDR2: MGHRA and YSYEKL. As to time point: before trial treatment. Alpha- and beta-chain coverage of first-strand cDNA came from TRAV- and TRBV-specific primers. Amplification of TCRs used a constant-region primer and V-primer adapter for around 18 PCR cycles. In vitro transcription amplified the mRNA that had been isolated. In TCRdb, the reads were re-called with MiXCR into one record per CDR3 protein. The sample has about 64,000 distinct CDR3 sequences; approximately 26% are singletons.

This sequence originates from a male donor with rectosigmoid adenocarcinoma. The rearrangement links TRBV4-1 to TRBJ2-1, with D perhaps matching TRBD1 (6 bases). Sequencing used PBMCs, obtained before treatment. CDR3 nucleotide sequence: TGCGCCAGCAGCCAAGGGGTAGGACAGACGTACAATGAGCAGTTCTTC. This encodes CASSQGVGQTYNEQFF.